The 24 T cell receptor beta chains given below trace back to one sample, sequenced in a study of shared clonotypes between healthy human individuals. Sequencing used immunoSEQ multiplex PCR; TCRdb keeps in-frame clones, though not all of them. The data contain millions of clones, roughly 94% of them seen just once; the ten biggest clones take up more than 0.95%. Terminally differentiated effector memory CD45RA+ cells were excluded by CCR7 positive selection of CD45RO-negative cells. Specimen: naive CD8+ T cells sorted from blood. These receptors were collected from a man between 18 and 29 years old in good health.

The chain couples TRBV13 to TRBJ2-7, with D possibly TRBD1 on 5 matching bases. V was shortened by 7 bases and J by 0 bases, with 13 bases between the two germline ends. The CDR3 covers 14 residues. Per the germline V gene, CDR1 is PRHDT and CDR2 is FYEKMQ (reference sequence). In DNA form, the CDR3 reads TGTGCCAGCAACCTAGGACAAAGCTCCTACGAGCAGTACTTC. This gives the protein CASNLGQSSYEQYF.

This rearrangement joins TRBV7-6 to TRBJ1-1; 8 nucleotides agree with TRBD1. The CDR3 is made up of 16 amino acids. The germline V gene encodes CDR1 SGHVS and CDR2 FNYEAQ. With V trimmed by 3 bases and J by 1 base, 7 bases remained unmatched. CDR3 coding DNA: TGTGCCAGCAGCTTGAGCCCCGGGACAGGGAACACTGAAGCTTTCTTT. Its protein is CASSLSPGTGNTEAFF. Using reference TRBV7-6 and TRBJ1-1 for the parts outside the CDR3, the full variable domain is GAGVSQSPRYKVTKRGQDVALRCDPISGHVSLYWYRQALGQGPEFLTYFNYEAQQDKSGLPNDRFSAERPEGSISTLTIQRTEQRDSAMYRCASSLSPGTGNTEAFFGQGTRLTVV.

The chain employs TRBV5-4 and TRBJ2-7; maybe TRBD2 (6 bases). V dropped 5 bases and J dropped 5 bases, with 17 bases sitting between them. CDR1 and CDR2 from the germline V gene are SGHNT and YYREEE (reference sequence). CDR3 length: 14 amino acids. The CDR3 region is CASSVVGLADEQYF. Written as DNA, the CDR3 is TGTGCCAGCAGTGTTGTGGGACTTGCTGACGAGCAGTACTTC. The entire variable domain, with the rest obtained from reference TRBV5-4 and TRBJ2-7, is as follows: ETGVTQSPTHLIKTRGQQVTLRCSSQSGHNTVSWYQQALGQGPQFIFQYYREEENGRGNFPPRFSGLQFPNYSSELNVNALELDDSALYLCASSVVGLADEQYFGPGTRLTVT.

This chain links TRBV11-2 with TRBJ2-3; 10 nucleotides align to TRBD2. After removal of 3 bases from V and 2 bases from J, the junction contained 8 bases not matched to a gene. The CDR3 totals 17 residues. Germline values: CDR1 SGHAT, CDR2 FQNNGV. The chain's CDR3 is CASSFSRLAGITDTQYF. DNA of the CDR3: TGTGCCAGCAGCTTCTCCCGACTAGCGGGCATCACAGATACGCAGTATTTT.

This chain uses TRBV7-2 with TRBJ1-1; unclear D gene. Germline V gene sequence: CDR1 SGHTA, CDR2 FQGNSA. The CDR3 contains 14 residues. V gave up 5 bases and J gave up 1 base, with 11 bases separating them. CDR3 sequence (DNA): TGTGCCAGCAGCCAGGCACAGCCGAACACTGAAGCTTTCTTT. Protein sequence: CASSQAQPNTEAFF. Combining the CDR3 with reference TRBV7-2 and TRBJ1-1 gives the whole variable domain GAGVSQSPSNKVTEKGKDVELRCDPISGHTALYWYRQSLGQGLEFLIYFQGNSAPDKSGLPSDRFSAERTGGSVSTLTIQRTQQEDSAVYLCASSQAQPNTEAFFGQGTRLTVV.

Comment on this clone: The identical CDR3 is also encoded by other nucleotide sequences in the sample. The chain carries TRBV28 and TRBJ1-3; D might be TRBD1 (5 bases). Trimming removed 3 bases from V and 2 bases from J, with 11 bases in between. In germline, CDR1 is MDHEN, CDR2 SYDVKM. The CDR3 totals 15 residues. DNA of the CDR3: TGTGCCAGCAGTTTCTCGGGGGGGACTGGAAACACCATATATTTT. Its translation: CASSFSGGTGNTIYF.

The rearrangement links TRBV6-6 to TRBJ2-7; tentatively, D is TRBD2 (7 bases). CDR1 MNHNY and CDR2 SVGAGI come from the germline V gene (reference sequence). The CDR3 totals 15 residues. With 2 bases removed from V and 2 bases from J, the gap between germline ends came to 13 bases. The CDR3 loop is CASSYEGGGPYEQYF. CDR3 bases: TGTGCCAGCAGTTACGAGGGGGGAGGGCCCTACGAGCAGTACTTC.

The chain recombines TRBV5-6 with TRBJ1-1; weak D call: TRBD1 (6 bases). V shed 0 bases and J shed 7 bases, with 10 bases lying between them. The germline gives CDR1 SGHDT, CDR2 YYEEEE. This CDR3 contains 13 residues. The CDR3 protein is CASSLVADSEAFF. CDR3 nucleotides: TGTGCCAGCAGCTTGGTAGCGGACAGTGAAGCTTTCTTT.

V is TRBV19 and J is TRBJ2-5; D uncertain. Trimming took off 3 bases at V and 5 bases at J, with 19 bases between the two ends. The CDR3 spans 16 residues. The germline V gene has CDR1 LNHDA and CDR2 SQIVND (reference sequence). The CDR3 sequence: CASSIALGQVGETQYF. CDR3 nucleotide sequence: TGTGCCAGTAGTATCGCCCTCGGGCAAGTGGGGGAGACCCAGTACTTC.

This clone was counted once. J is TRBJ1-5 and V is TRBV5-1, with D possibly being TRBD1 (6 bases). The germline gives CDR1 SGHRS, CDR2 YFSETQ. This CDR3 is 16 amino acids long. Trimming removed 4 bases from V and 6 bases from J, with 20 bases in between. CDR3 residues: CASSPDSPLLGQPQHF. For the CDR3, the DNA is TGCGCCAGCAGCCCGGACAGTCCCCTCTTGGGTCAGCCCCAGCATTTT.

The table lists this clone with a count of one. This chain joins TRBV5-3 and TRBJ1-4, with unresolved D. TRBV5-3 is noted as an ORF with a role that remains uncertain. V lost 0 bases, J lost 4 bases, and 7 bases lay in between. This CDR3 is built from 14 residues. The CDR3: CARSLGSDNEKLFF. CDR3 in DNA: TGTGCCAGAAGCTTGGGGAGCGATAATGAAAAACTGTTTTTT.

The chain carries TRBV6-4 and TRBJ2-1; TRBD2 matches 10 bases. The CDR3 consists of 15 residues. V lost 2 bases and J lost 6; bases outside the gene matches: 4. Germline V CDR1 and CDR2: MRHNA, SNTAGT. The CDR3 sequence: CASSDQASGGNEQFF. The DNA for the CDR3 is TGTGCCAGCAGTGACCAGGCTAGCGGGGGCAATGAGCAGTTCTTC.

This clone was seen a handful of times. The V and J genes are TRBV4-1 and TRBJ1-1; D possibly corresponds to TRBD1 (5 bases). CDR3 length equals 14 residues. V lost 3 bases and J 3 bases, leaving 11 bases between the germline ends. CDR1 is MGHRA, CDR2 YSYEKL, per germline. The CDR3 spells CASSHTVGHTEAFF. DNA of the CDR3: TGCGCCAGCAGCCATACCGTGGGGCACACTGAAGCTTTCTTT.

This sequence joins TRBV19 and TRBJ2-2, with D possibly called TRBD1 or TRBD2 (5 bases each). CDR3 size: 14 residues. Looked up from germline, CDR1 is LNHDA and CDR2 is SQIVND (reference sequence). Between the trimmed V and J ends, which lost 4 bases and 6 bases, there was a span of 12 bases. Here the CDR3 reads CASSTWDAAGELFF. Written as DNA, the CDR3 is TGTGCCAGTAGTACCTGGGACGCGGCCGGGGAGCTGTTTTTT.

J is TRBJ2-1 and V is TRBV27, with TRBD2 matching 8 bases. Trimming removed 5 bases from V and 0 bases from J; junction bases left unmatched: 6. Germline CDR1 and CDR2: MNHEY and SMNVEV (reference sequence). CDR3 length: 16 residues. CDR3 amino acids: CASSLSAGVSYNEQFF. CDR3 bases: TGTGCCAGCAGTCTCTCAGCGGGAGTCTCCTACAATGAGCAGTTCTTC.

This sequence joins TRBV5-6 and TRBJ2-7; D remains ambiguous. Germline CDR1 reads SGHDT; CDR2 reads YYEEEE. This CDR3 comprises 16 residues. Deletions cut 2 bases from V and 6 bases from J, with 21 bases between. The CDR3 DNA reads TGTGCCAGCAGCTTTCCGCCGTTGTCCTTATCGTTCGAGCAGTACTTC. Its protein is CASSFPPLSLSFEQYF.

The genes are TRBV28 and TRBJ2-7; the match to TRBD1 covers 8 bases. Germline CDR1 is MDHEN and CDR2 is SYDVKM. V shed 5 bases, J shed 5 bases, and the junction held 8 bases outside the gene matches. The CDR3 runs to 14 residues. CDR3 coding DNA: TGTGCCAGCAGTCCGACAGGGGTCGTCCACGAGCAGTACTTC. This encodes CASSPTGVVHEQYF. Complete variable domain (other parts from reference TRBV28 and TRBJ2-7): DVKVTQSSRYLVKRTGEKVFLECVQDMDHENMFWYRQDPGLGLRLIYFSYDVKMKEKGDIPEGYSVSREKKERFSLILESASTNQTSMYLCASSPTGVVHEQYFGPGTRLTVT.

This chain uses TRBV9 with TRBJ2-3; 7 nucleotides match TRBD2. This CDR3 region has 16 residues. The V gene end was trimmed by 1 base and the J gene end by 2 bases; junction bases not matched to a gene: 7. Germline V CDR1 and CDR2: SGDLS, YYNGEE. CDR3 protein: CASSVRAGATTDTQYF. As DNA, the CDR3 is TGTGCCAGCAGCGTAAGGGCGGGAGCGACCACAGATACGCAGTATTTT. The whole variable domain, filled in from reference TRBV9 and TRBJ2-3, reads DSGVTQTPKHLITATGQRVTLRCSPRSGDLSVYWYQQSLDQGLQFLIQYYNGEERAKGNILERFSAQQFPDLHSELNLSSLELGDSALYFCASSVRAGATTDTQYFGPGTRLTVL.

CDR3 amino acids: CASSLVHFSAGEHGNEQFF. CDR3 bases: TGCGCCAGCAGCTTGGTTCACTTCTCGGCGGGGGAACATGGGAATGAGCAGTTCTTC. The V and J genes are TRBV5-1 and TRBJ2-1, with 7 nucleotides matching TRBD2. The CDR3 spans 19 residues. Germline CDR1 and CDR2: SGHRS and YFSETQ. The V segment lost 0 bases and the J segment 7 bases; nucleotides outside the gene matches: 19.

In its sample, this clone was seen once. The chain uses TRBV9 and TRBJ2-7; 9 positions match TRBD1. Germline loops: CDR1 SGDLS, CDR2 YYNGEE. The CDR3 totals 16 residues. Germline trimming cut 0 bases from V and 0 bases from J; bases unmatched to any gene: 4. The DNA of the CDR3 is TGTGCCAGCAGCGTAGCGGGACAGGGTGGCTCCTACGAGCAGTACTTC. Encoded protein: CASSVAGQGGSYEQYF.

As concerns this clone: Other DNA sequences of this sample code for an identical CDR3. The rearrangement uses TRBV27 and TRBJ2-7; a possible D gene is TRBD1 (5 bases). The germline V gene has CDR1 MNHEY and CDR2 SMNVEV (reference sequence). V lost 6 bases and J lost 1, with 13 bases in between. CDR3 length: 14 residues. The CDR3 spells CASSLLGASYEQYF. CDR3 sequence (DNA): TGTGCCAGCAGCCTACTTGGGGCTTCCTACGAGCAGTACTTC.

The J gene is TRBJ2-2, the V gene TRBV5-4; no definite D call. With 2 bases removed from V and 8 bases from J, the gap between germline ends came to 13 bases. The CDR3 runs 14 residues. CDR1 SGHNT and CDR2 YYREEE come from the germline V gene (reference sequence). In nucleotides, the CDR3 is TGTGCCAGCAGCTTTTTTCTGGGCCAAGGGGAGCTGTTTTTT. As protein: CASSFFLGQGELFF.

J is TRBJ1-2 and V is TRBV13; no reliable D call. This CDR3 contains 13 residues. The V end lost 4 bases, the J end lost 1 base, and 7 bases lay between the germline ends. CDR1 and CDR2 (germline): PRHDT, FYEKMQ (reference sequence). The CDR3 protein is CASSWEFNYGYTF. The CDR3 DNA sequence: TGTGCCAGCAGCTGGGAATTTAACTATGGCTACACCTTC.

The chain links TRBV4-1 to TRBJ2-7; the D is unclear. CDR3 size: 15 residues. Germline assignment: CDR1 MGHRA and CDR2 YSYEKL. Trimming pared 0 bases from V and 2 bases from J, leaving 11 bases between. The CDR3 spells CASSQDPFSAYEQYF. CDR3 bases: TGCGCCAGCAGCCAAGATCCCTTCTCCGCCTACGAGCAGTACTTC.